This T cell receptor (beta chain) was sequenced in a study of Ad26.COV2.S vaccination and SARS-CoV-2 variants. The study, taken as a whole, reports: Spike-specific TCR breadth was greater in vaccine than placebo recipients. It was found that vaccine and placebo recipients had similar non-spike TCR breadth. In vaccinated individuals, spike-specific CD8+ and CD4+ T cell responses reportedly displayed substantial breadth.

About this clone itself: Its matching antigen is unknown.

Treatment given: some 20 received Ad26.COV2.S at low or high dose, single or two shots; roughly five received placebo; per-sample allocation not given. The samples were gathered on day 63 after the first injection of vaccine or placebo. Assay: immunoSEQ multiplex PCR; the TCRdb copy retains only in-frame clones and omits some. This table holds roughly 270,000 clones, more than 75% found once. Trimming cost V 3 bases and J 7 bases, with 13 bases left between them. This CDR3 contains 14 residues. Germline-derived CDR1 and CDR2 are KGHSH and LQKENI. The receptor was derived from a person aged 18 to 65 who received the Ad26.COV2.S COVID-19 vaccine or a placebo. V usage is TRBV18 and J usage is TRBJ1-5; a weak D match, TRBD1 (5 bases). This specimen consisted of peripheral blood, obtained in a trial of Ad26.COV2.S vaccine versus placebo. This CDR3 is CASSPGGGGQPQHF. The CDR3 DNA reads as TGTGCCAGCTCACCCGGGGGAGGCGGGCAGCCCCAGCATTTT.